Presented here are 29 T cell receptor beta chains from one specimen sequenced in a study of control samples from healthy donors and cancer patients. Using immunoSEQ multiplex PCR, the repertoire was profiled, and TCRdb retains in-frame clones only, with some absent. The repertoire holds 120,000 or so clones, with 75% to 95% as singletons. Sequenced: blood. These receptors all stem from a man between 18 and 29 years old in good health.

The rearrangement links TRBV5-1 to TRBJ1-2; the D is unclear. CDR1 SGHRS and CDR2 YFSETQ come from the germline V gene. The CDR3 loop spans 14 amino acids. Trimming stripped 0 bases from V and 6 bases from J, with 12 bases between. The CDR3 spells CASSLEAVLDGYTF. DNA for the CDR3: TGCGCCAGCAGCTTGGAAGCGGTTCTGGATGGCTACACCTTC.

V and J are TRBV7-9 and TRBJ2-1; 13 bases map to TRBD2. With V trimmed by 2 bases and J by 8 bases, 15 bases remained unmatched. From germline, CDR1 is SEHNR and CDR2 FQNEAQ (reference sequence). CDR3 length: 19 amino acids. The CDR3 loop is CASSLRVLAGGPVLYEQFF. The DNA of the CDR3 is TGTGCCAGCAGCTTAAGAGTACTAGCGGGGGGGCCAGTCCTGTATGAGCAGTTCTTC.

The V call is TRBV12-3 or TRBV12-4, the J call TRBJ1-2; D not certain. The CDR3 is 13 residues long. Trimming removed 4 bases at V and 4 bases at J, with 10 bases between. The CDR3 loop is CASSYDPRYGYTF. DNA of the CDR3: TGTGCCAGCAGTTATGACCCGCGCTATGGCTACACCTTC.

Notes on this clone: Additional DNA sequences in this sample encode the identical CDR3. The rearrangement joins TRBV27 to TRBJ1-5, with a possible D match to TRBD1 (5 bases). Trimming pared 5 bases from V and 2 bases from J, leaving 10 bases between. This CDR3 has 14 amino acids. The germline CDR1 and CDR2 sequences are MNHEY and SMNVEV (reference sequence). The chain's CDR3 is CASSPGTGNQPQHF. The CDR3 DNA is TGTGCCAGCAGTCCCGGGACGGGCAATCAGCCCCAGCATTTT.

The chain uses TRBV30 and TRBJ1-1; a weak D match, TRBD1 (6 bases). The germline gives CDR1 GTSNPN, CDR2 SVGIG (reference sequence). Trimming pared 4 bases from V and 7 bases from J, leaving 10 bases between. CDR3 size: 11 residues. The CDR3 is CAWTLDSEAFF. CDR3 nucleotides: TGTGCCTGGACTCTGGACAGTGAAGCTTTCTTT.

In its sample, this clone was seen once. V usage is TRBV9 and J usage is TRBJ2-2; D may be TRBD1 (6 bases). There are 17 residues in the CDR3. The germline V and J ends were trimmed by 0 bases and 1 base, with 13 bases remaining between them. Germline values: CDR1 SGDLS, CDR2 YYNGEE. CDR3 sequence: CASSVASGHQNTGELFF. The CDR3, as DNA: TGTGCCAGCAGCGTAGCTTCGGGACACCAGAACACCGGGGAGCTGTTTTTT.

The chain uses TRBV6-5 and TRBJ1-1; 8 bases align to TRBD1. After removal of 5 bases from V and 1 base from J, the junction contained 3 bases not matched to a gene. CDR3 length: 14 amino acids. Germline-derived CDR1 and CDR2 are MNHEY and SVGAGI. CDR3 sequence reads: CASSRTGQNTEAFF. The CDR3 DNA reads as TGTGCCAGCAGTAGGACAGGGCAGAACACTGAAGCTTTCTTT.

This rearrangement joins TRBV6-2 or TRBV6-3 to TRBJ2-3, with 8 nucleotides matching TRBD2. The CDR3 has 14 amino acids. Germline V gene lookup returns CDR1 MNHEY and CDR2 SVGEGT. V lost 7 bases and J lost 0; bases outside the gene matches: 3. CDR3 loop: CASTPGGSTDTQYF. As DNA, the CDR3 is TGTGCCAGCACCCCGGGGGGGAGCACAGATACGCAGTATTTT.

This clone appeared a single time. The V gene is TRBV5-6, the J gene TRBJ1-5, with D maybe TRBD1 (6 bases). Germline loops: CDR1 SGHDT, CDR2 YYEEEE. Trimming left V 2 bases short and J 3 bases short, with 15 bases between. CDR3 length: 16 residues. CDR3 DNA: TGTGCCAGCAGCTTCAAGAGAGACAGGTTCAATCAGCCCCAGCATTTT. Protein: CASSFKRDRFNQPQHF.

The chain is built from TRBV5-1 and TRBJ2-6; a weak D match, TRBD1 (6 bases). This CDR3 is built from 15 residues. Looked up from germline, CDR1 is SGHRS and CDR2 is YFSETQ. V was cut by 7 bases and J by 0 bases, with 11 bases left in between. CDR3 region: CASGGGYSGANVLTF. Here the CDR3 DNA reads TGCGCCAGCGGGGGCGGCTACTCTGGGGCCAACGTCCTGACTTTC.

This clone came up once. The chain carries TRBV6-5 and TRBJ2-3, with 9 bases fitting TRBD1. V lost 1 base to trimming and J lost 1 base; unmatched junction nucleotides: 0. The germline CDR1 and CDR2 sequences are MNHEY and SVGAGI. The CDR3 covers 15 residues. The CDR3 DNA sequence: TGTGCCAGCAGTTACTGGACAGGGGGCACAGATACGCAGTATTTT. As protein: CASSYWTGGTDTQYF.

This chain uses TRBV6-5 with TRBJ1-2, with D hard to call. This CDR3 has 11 amino acids. Germline-derived CDR1 and CDR2 are MNHEY and SVGAGI. Trimming removed 7 bases at V and 4 bases at J, with 7 bases between. This CDR3 is CASTHSYGYTF. The CDR3 DNA is TGTGCCAGCACCCACAGCTATGGCTACACCTTC.

This chain uses TRBV6-5 with TRBJ1-2, with 8 positions matching TRBD1. This CDR3 region has 14 residues. V lost 6 bases, J lost 8 bases, and 11 bases stayed unmatched. CDR1 and CDR2 (germline): MNHEY, SVGAGI. The CDR3 spells CASRLGRTGWGYTF. As DNA, the CDR3 is TGTGCCAGCAGGCTAGGCCGGACAGGGTGGGGCTACACCTTC.

The chain links TRBV25-1 to TRBJ1-6, with 10 bases aligning to TRBD1. The V segment lost 8 bases and the J segment 7 bases; nucleotides outside the gene matches: 11. This CDR3 contains 16 residues. Germline loops: CDR1 MGHDK, CDR2 SYGVNS. For the CDR3, the DNA is TGTGCCAGCCGGACCTCGACAGGGGGCGCGAATTCACCCCTCCACTTT. It specifies CASRTSTGGANSPLHF. Complete variable domain (other parts from reference TRBV25-1 and TRBJ1-6): EADIYQTPRYLVIGTGKKITLECSQTMGHDKMYWYQQDPGMELHLIHYSYGVNSTEKGDLSSESTVSRIRTEHFPLTLESARPSHTSQYLCASRTSTGGANSPLHFGNGTRLTVT.

In DNA form, the CDR3 reads TGTGCCAGCACCCGGGATGAAGCTTTCTTT. This codes for CASTRDEAFF. The chain employs TRBV2 and TRBJ1-1; no clear D gene. V was cut by 7 bases and J by 7 bases, with 7 bases left in between. The CDR3 loop spans 10 amino acids. The germline V gene has CDR1 SNHLY and CDR2 FYNNEI. The full variable domain, in which reference TRBV2 and TRBJ1-1 provide the parts outside the CDR3, is EPEVTQTPSHQVTQMGQEVILRCVPISNHLYFYWYRQILGQKVEFLVSFYNNEISEKSEIFDDQFSVERPDGSNFTLKIRSTKLEDSAMYFCASTRDEAFFGQGTRLTVV.

The J gene is TRBJ2-5, the V gene TRBV19, with no clear D. Trimming took 2 bases from V and 4 from J, leaving 11 bases between them. CDR1 is LNHDA and CDR2 is SQIVND in the germline V gene (reference sequence). The CDR3 sequence is 14 residues long. In nucleotides, the CDR3 is TGTGCCAGTAGTATATTACCGGCTTTAGAGACCCAGTACTTC. Its translation is CASSILPALETQYF.

The rearrangement uses TRBV10-2 and TRBJ2-1; perhaps D is TRBD1 or TRBD2 (5 bases each). Germline values: CDR1 WSHSY, CDR2 SAAADI. Trimming stripped 6 bases from V and 6 bases from J, with 12 bases between. The CDR3 has 13 amino acids. DNA of the CDR3: TGCGCCAGCAGCCAGAGAGGGGTCAATGAGCAGTTCTTC. It translates to CASSQRGVNEQFF.

The V call is TRBV30, the J call TRBJ2-5, with TRBD1 identical over 7 bases. From germline, CDR1 is GTSNPN and CDR2 SVGIG (reference sequence). Trimming at V came to 4 bases and at J to 5 bases, leaving 10 bases not matched to a gene. This CDR3 contains 14 residues. The CDR3 DNA reads TGTGCCTGGATCCCCAGACAGGGTGGGGAGACCCAGTACTTC. Its protein product is CAWIPRQGGETQYF.

As to this clone: The sample contains more than one DNA sequence encoding this CDR3. The chain employs TRBV6-5 and TRBJ1-5; no clear D gene. The CDR3 consists of 13 residues. Trimming shortened V by 7 bases and J by 0 bases, and 7 bases separated the two germline ends. The germline CDR1 and CDR2 sequences are MNHEY and SVGAGI. CDR3 region: CASTRDSNQPQHF. The CDR3 region has the DNA TGTGCCAGCACCCGGGATAGCAATCAGCCCCAGCATTTT.

The chain is built from TRBV9 and TRBJ1-4; tentatively, D is TRBD1 (6 bases). The CDR3 loop spans 15 amino acids. Trimming pared 2 bases from V and 6 bases from J, leaving 14 bases between. The V gene's germline CDR1 is SGDLS and CDR2 YYNGEE. CDR3 region: CASSVSGGRDEKLFF. The CDR3 nucleotides read TGTGCCAGCAGCGTGTCGGGGGGGCGAGATGAAAAACTGTTTTTT.

The gene calls are TRBV2 and TRBJ1-2; unclear D gene. The CDR3 has 11 residues. Trimming shortened V by 6 bases and J by 8 bases, and 10 bases separated the two germline ends. Germline V lookup: CDR1 SNHLY, CDR2 FYNNEI. DNA of the CDR3: TGTGCCAGCAGGGTCCAGGAGGGCTACACCTTC. This translates into CASRVQEGYTF.

Only one count was recorded for this clone. The DNA of the CDR3 is TGTGCCTGGAGTGGGGGAGGGACTAGCCGAAATGAGCAGTTCTTC. This codes for CAWSGGGTSRNEQFF. The genes are TRBV30 and TRBJ2-1, with 9 bases matching TRBD2. Losses at the gene ends were 1 base for V and 7 bases for J; bases not matched to a gene: 8. CDR3 size: 15 residues. Germline V gives CDR1 GTSNPN, CDR2 SVGIG (reference sequence).

This rearrangement joins TRBV10-3 to TRBJ2-3, with 8 bases matching TRBD2. V lost 3 bases, J lost 2 bases, and 10 bases stayed unmatched. This CDR3 contains 17 residues. Germline CDR1 ENHRY, CDR2 SYGVKD. CDR3 bases: TGTGCCATCAGTGAATACAAGCGGGGGACCAACACAGATACGCAGTATTTT. This gives the protein CAISEYKRGTNTDTQYF.

V gene TRBV5-1 combines with J gene TRBJ2-1; D not certain. The V and J ends lost 0 bases and 0 bases respectively, with 7 bases between them. CDR3 length equals 15 residues. CDR1 is SGHRS, CDR2 YFSETQ, per germline. The CDR3 region has the DNA TGCGCCAGCAGCTTGGCCTCTAGCTCCTACAATGAGCAGTTCTTC. This encodes CASSLASSSYNEQFF. Full variable domain (outside the CDR3, taken from reference TRBV5-1 and TRBJ2-1): KAGVTQTPRYLIKTRGQQVTLSCSPISGHRSVSWYQQTPGQGLQFLFEYFSETQRNKGNFPGRFSGRQFSNSRSEMNVSTLELGDSALYLCASSLASSSYNEQFFGPGTRLTVL.

The chain carries TRBV30 and TRBJ1-5, with a possible D match to TRBD1 (5 bases). V gave up 1 base and J gave up 4 bases, with 8 bases separating them. Germline V CDR1 and CDR2: GTSNPN, SVGIG (reference sequence). This CDR3 comprises 13 residues. The chain's CDR3 is CAWSGDFNQPQHF. In DNA form, the CDR3 reads TGTGCCTGGAGTGGGGACTTTAATCAGCCCCAGCATTTT. The whole variable domain, remainder taken from reference TRBV30 and TRBJ1-5, is SQTIHQWPATLVQPVGSPLSLECTVEGTSNPNLYWYRQAAGRGLQLLFYSVGIGQISSEVPQNLSASRPQDRQFILSSKKLLLSDSGFYLCAWSGDFNQPQHFGDGTRLSIL.

Only a few counts were recorded for this clone. This chain's CDR3 is CASSNTDRYEQYF. The CDR3 DNA sequence: TGTGCCAGCAGCAATACCGACAGGTACGAGCAGTACTTC. This rearrangement joins TRBV7-9 to TRBJ2-7; tentative D call: TRBD1 (6 bases). The CDR3 is 13 residues long. Trimming took 5 bases from V and 4 from J, leaving 12 bases between them. Germline V lookup: CDR1 SEHNR, CDR2 FQNEAQ (reference sequence).

The chain is built from TRBV5-1 and TRBJ1-2, with D unclear. CDR1 and CDR2 (germline): SGHRS, YFSETQ. Trimming stripped 1 base from V and 4 bases from J, with 5 bases between. The CDR3 consists of 12 residues. The CDR3 loop is CASSLSGYGYTF. The CDR3, as DNA: TGCGCCAGCAGCTTGTCAGGCTATGGCTACACCTTC.

The CDR3 nucleotides read TGTGCCAGCAGTCCCACCCAGGGTTATACGCAGTATTTT. Its translation is CASSPTQGYTQYF. This chain links TRBV6-4 with TRBJ2-3; D might be TRBD1 (5 bases). Germline CDR1 reads MRHNA; CDR2 reads SNTAGT. The CDR3 contains 13 residues. V was shortened by 5 bases and J by 7 bases, with 13 bases between the two germline ends.

V usage is TRBV6-5 and J usage is TRBJ1-5, with D unresolved. This CDR3 has 13 residues. With 8 bases removed from V and 6 bases from J, the gap between germline ends came to 14 bases. Germline V CDR1 and CDR2: MNHEY, SVGAGI. DNA of the CDR3: TGTGCCAGCTCGGACGGGAACGGTCAGCCCCAGCATTTT. This translates into CASSDGNGQPQHF.